This entry lists 12 T cell receptor beta chains sequenced from one sample in a study of spatial heterogeneity in lung cancer. TCRdb reprocessed the 5' RACE reads with MiXCR, giving one entry per CDR3 protein. The sample lists more than 95,000 distinct CDR3 sequences; 12% were seen once. Specified time point: blood at routine non-recurrence follow-up after resection. TCRs were sequenced from unsorted whole RNA of tumor, nontumor lung or PBMC. This sample comprised PBMCs, obtained at follow-up. The receptors shown here come from a male donor with early-stage non-small cell lung cancer.

This clonotype has at least ten counts. This sequence joins TRBV7-3 and TRBJ2-3; tentatively, D is TRBD1 or TRBD2 (5 bases each). The ends were cut back, 5 bases at V and 0 bases at J, with 21 bases in the middle. This CDR3 has 18 amino acids. Per the germline V gene, CDR1 is SGHTA and CDR2 is FQGTGA. The DNA of the CDR3 is TGTGCCAGCAGCGTAGCCGGGACCCGACCTTCTAGCACAGATACGCAGTATTTT. Amino acids: CASSVAGTRPSSTDTQYF. The full variable domain, its missing parts supplied by reference TRBV7-3 and TRBJ2-3, is GAGVSQTPSNKVTEKGKYVELRCDPISGHTALYWYRQSLGQGPEFLIYFQGTGAADDSGLPNDRFFAVRPEGSVSTLKIQRTERGDSAVYLCASSVAGTRPSSTDTQYFGPGTRLTVL.

This clonotype was seen many times. The rearrangement links TRBV14 to TRBJ2-7, with D maybe TRBD1 (5 bases). Germline CDR1 reads SGHDN; CDR2 reads FVKESK. The V end lost 6 bases, the J end lost 8 bases, and 14 bases lay between the germline ends. This CDR3 has 12 residues. The DNA for the CDR3 is TGTGCCAGCAGTCCTCAGGGTCATCAGCAGTACTTC. Residues: CASSPQGHQQYF.

The sample holds a few counts of this clonotype. The V call is TRBV28, the J call TRBJ2-7; TRBD1 might be the D (6 bases). Germline assignment: CDR1 MDHEN and CDR2 SYDVKM. Deletions cut 3 bases from V and 0 bases from J, with 12 bases between. The CDR3 extends over 15 amino acids. The CDR3 DNA follows: TGTGCCAGCAGTTTCTTTTACAGGGACTCCTACGAGCAGTACTTC. Amino acids: CASSFFYRDSYEQYF.

In its sample, this clonotype was seen many times. V gene TRBV15 combines with J gene TRBJ1-5, with unresolved D. The germline V gene encodes CDR1 LNHNV and CDR2 YYDKDF (reference sequence). The CDR3 spans 16 residues. The V and J ends lost 0 bases and 4 bases respectively, with 13 bases between them. As DNA, the CDR3 is TGTGCCACCAGCAGAGATCCTGGACGGACTAATCAGCCCCAGCATTTT. Translation gives CATSRDPGRTNQPQHF.

This clonotype was observed a few times. The chain employs TRBV20-1 and TRBJ2-2; D may be TRBD2 (6 bases). The germline gives CDR1 DFQATT, CDR2 SNEGSKA (reference sequence). V dropped 0 bases and J dropped 1 base, with 21 bases sitting between them. The CDR3 spans 19 residues. The CDR3 loop reads CSARDKSSGRNRNTGELFF. CDR3 coding DNA: TGCAGTGCTAGAGATAAGTCGTCGGGGAGGAACCGGAACACCGGGGAGCTGTTTTTT.

This clonotype was observed at least ten times. This chain connects TRBV12-3 or TRBV12-4 to TRBJ2-2; TRBD1 is a possible D gene (5 bases). The CDR3 is 15 amino acids. V was trimmed by 3 bases and J by 1 base, leaving 9 bases between them. The CDR3 reads CASSFPDKNTGELFF. The CDR3, as DNA: TGTGCCAGCAGTTTCCCGGACAAGAACACCGGGGAGCTGTTTTTT.

V gene TRBV6-5 combines with J gene TRBJ2-7, with TRBD1 identical over 10 bases. This CDR3 has 15 amino acids. Germline V lookup: CDR1 MNHEY, CDR2 SVGAGI. The ends lost 4 bases at V and 6 bases at J; junction bases unmatched: 9. The CDR3 here is CASSWGDRGSGEQYF. DNA for the CDR3: TGTGCCAGCAGTTGGGGGGACAGGGGATCGGGCGAGCAGTACTTC.

This clonotype was detected a few times. This chain uses TRBV6-5 with TRBJ2-1, with TRBD1 identical over 9 bases. V dropped 2 bases and J dropped 4; count of bases not matched to a gene: 3. The CDR3 runs to 15 residues. Germline loops: CDR1 MNHEY, CDR2 SVGAGI. This CDR3 reads CASSYGTGWYNEQFF. Here the CDR3 DNA reads TGTGCCAGCAGTTACGGGACAGGGTGGTACAATGAGCAGTTCTTC.

The chain couples TRBV25-1 to TRBJ2-3, with D possibly matching TRBD1 (5 bases). This CDR3 has 12 residues. Looked up from germline, CDR1 is MGHDK and CDR2 is SYGVNS. V shed 6 bases and J shed 3 bases, with 7 bases lying between them. This chain's CDR3 is CASRQGTDTQYF. Written as DNA, the CDR3 is TGTGCCAGCAGGCAGGGTACAGATACGCAGTATTTT.

This clonotype was picked up many times. The gene calls are TRBV5-1 and TRBJ1-1, with TRBD1 as a possible D gene (6 bases). V lost 5 bases, J lost 6 bases, and 23 bases lay in between. Germline CDR1 and CDR2: SGHRS and YFSETQ. CDR3 size: 16 residues. The CDR3 DNA is TGCGCCAGCAGAATGGGGGCCAGGGATGCCACCGCTGAAGCTTTCTTT. It translates to CASRMGARDATAEAFF.

The chain combines TRBV28 with TRBJ2-5; D unresolved. Per germline, CDR1 MDHEN and CDR2 SYDVKM. The CDR3 has 13 amino acids. With 6 bases removed from V and 6 bases from J, the gap between germline ends came to 14 bases. The CDR3 region is CASSPPSPQTQYF. CDR3 nucleotides: TGTGCCAGCAGCCCCCCCTCCCCTCAGACCCAGTACTTC.

The CDR3 region is CASSQGLAAGELFF. CDR3 nucleotides: TGTGCCAGCAGCCAAGGACTAGCCGCCGGGGAGCTGTTTTTT. The V call is TRBV3-1, the J call TRBJ2-2, with TRBD2 matching over 7 bases. Trimming cost V 1 base and J 6 bases; bases outside gene matches: 2. Germline-derived CDR1 and CDR2 are LGHDT and YNNKEL (reference sequence). This CDR3 spans 14 amino acids.